These 18 T cell receptor beta chains originate from one sample sequenced in a study of T cells in Graves' hyperthyroidism and ophthalmopathy. The CDR3 regions of TCR beta were amplified from RNA transcripts. The HTBI primer set served for first-round RT-PCR of the TCR CDR3. TCRdb processed the multiplex PCR reads anew with MiXCR; each CDR3 protein has one entry. The table includes about 640,000 distinct CDR3 sequences, about 45% detected once. The sample consisted of peripheral blood or thyroid tissue (not recorded which). The receptors stem from an adult man with Graves' disease, either hyperthyroidism or ophthalmopathy (not recorded which).

The chain has TRBV20-1 and TRBJ1-6; maybe TRBD1 (5 bases). There are 17 residues in the CDR3. Germline CDR1 and CDR2: DFQATT and SNEGSKA (reference sequence). The V gene lost 0 bases and the J gene lost 1 base, with 13 bases spanning the gap. The CDR3 DNA reads as TGCAGTGCTAGAGATTGGGCCCGACAGTCCTATAATTCACCCCTCCACTTT. Translating it yields CSARDWARQSYNSPLHF.

V is TRBV20-1 and J is TRBJ2-5, with 12 bases that match TRBD2. Germline V lookup: CDR1 DFQATT, CDR2 SNEGSKA (reference sequence). This CDR3 region has 18 residues. V shed 3 bases and J 4 bases; nucleotides not matched to a gene: 15. CDR3 sequence reads: CSARRSASGGARGETQYF. The CDR3 DNA is TGCAGTGCTAGGAGGTCGGCTAGCGGGGGGGCCAGAGGAGAGACCCAGTACTTC.

The J gene is TRBJ2-7, the V gene TRBV29-1; 10 bases match TRBD1. Looked up from germline, CDR1 is SQVTM and CDR2 is ANQGSEA. The CDR3 sequence is 11 residues long. The CDR3 nucleotides read TGCAGTGGAGGGACAGGGGTCGAGCAGTACTTC. It encodes CSGGTGVEQYF.

The count of this clonotype is one. A read error may account for a junction end that differs from germline. The J gene is TRBJ1-2, the V gene TRBV10-3; no reliable D call. From germline, CDR1 is ENHRY and CDR2 SYGVKD. The CDR3 contains 13 residues. Here the CDR3 reads CASTQAANHGYTF. The CDR3, as DNA: TGTGCCAGCACTCAAGCTGCTAACCATGGCTACACCTTC.

This clonotype was counted between two and nine times. J is TRBJ1-2 and V is TRBV7-2; tentatively, D is TRBD1 (6 bases). Trimming left V 1 base short and J 8 bases short, with 14 bases between. This CDR3 contains 14 residues. Germline CDR1 is SGHTA and CDR2 is FQGNSA. CDR3: CASSLEEQGGGYTF. CDR3 coding DNA: TGTGCCAGCAGCTTAGAGGAACAGGGAGGCGGCTACACCTTC.

In its sample, this clonotype was seen many times. The J gene is TRBJ1-5, the V gene TRBV10-3; D may be TRBD1 (6 bases). The CDR3 is 14 amino acids. The V and J ends lost 3 bases and 8 bases respectively, with 14 bases between them. The germline gives CDR1 ENHRY, CDR2 SYGVKD. This chain's CDR3 is CAISEEGGVKPQHF. In DNA form, the CDR3 reads TGTGCCATCAGTGAAGAGGGGGGTGTAAAGCCCCAGCATTTT.

The V and J genes are TRBV4-1 and TRBJ1-2; D not resolved. From germline, CDR1 is MGHRA and CDR2 YSYEKL. The CDR3 has 17 amino acids. The V end lost 4 bases, the J end lost 5 bases, and 23 bases lay between the germline ends. The CDR3 spells CASSLGPNPASPYGYTF. The CDR3 DNA follows: TGCGCCAGCAGCCTCGGACCCAACCCGGCCAGCCCGTATGGCTACACCTTC.

The gene calls are TRBV7-2 and TRBJ1-2; D unclear. The germline V gene has CDR1 SGHTA and CDR2 FQGNSA. V was cut by 6 bases and J by 4 bases, with 12 bases left in between. The length of the CDR3 is 13 residues. CDR3 nucleotides: TGTGCCAGCAGTGGAGCTGTGAGCTATGGCTACACCTTC. It is translated as CASSGAVSYGYTF.

This clonotype appeared a single time. The V and J genes are TRBV29-1 and TRBJ1-2; the D is unclear. Germline CDR1 SQVTM, CDR2 ANQGSEA. The CDR3 loop spans 15 amino acids. V lost 4 bases and J 5 bases, leaving 20 bases between the germline ends. The chain's CDR3 is CSVGARSQLVYGYTF. Here the CDR3 DNA reads TGCAGCGTTGGGGCCCGATCCCAGTTGGTGTATGGCTACACCTTC.

This clonotype was recorded many times. V usage is TRBV7-2 and J usage is TRBJ2-5; 8 positions match TRBD2. Trimming took 2 bases from V and 5 from J; bases not matched to a gene: 4. CDR1 is SGHTA, CDR2 FQGNSA, per germline. The CDR3 has 14 residues. The CDR3 protein is CASSLSGGAETQYF. The CDR3 DNA follows: TGTGCCAGCAGCTTAAGCGGGGGCGCCGAGACCCAGTACTTC.

The chain carries TRBV7-9 and TRBJ1-2, with unresolved D. Between the trimmed V and J ends, which lost 5 bases and 2 bases, there was a span of 21 bases. CDR1 and CDR2 (germline): SEHNR, FQNEAQ (reference sequence). This CDR3 comprises 17 residues. The CDR3 DNA follows: TGTGCCAGCAGCCCCCCCGTGTTGGGTCTTGCAAACTATGGCTACACCTTC. Protein: CASSPPVLGLANYGYTF.

The chain links TRBV28 to TRBJ1-1; D unresolved. The CDR3 covers 14 residues. The germline V gene encodes CDR1 MDHEN and CDR2 SYDVKM. Deletions cut 7 bases from V and 0 bases from J, with 12 bases between. CDR3: CASNPTRVNTEAFF. The CDR3 region has the DNA TGTGCCAGCAACCCCACCCGGGTGAACACTGAAGCTTTCTTT.

This clonotype showed up many times. The chain carries TRBV10-3 and TRBJ1-4; D not resolved. Germline CDR1 reads ENHRY; CDR2 reads SYGVKD. CDR3 length: 13 residues. Trimming removed 3 bases at V and 8 bases at J, with 10 bases between. The CDR3 DNA follows: TGTGCCATCAGTGACGGGAGTTTGGAAAAACTGTTTTTT. It specifies CAISDGSLEKLFF.

The chain uses TRBV29-1 and TRBJ1-1; tentatively, D is TRBD1 (6 bases). Trimming removed 3 bases at V and 6 bases at J, with 14 bases between. This CDR3 is 13 amino acids long. Germline-derived CDR1 and CDR2 are SQVTM and ANQGSEA. The CDR3 is CSVDEGGDAEAFF. Here the CDR3 DNA reads TGCAGCGTTGATGAAGGGGGGGACGCTGAAGCTTTCTTT.

This chain uses TRBV12-3 or TRBV12-4 with TRBJ1-4; no definite D call. This CDR3 comprises 14 residues. V was shortened by 3 bases and J by 7 bases, with 12 bases between the two germline ends. CDR3 DNA: TGTGCCAGCAGTTTCGGCAGGCGCGCTGAAAAACTGTTTTTT. It is translated as CASSFGRRAEKLFF.

The chain uses TRBV24-1 and TRBJ2-7, with D unclear. The CDR3 contains 13 residues. From germline, CDR1 is KGHDR and CDR2 SFDVKD. V lost 4 bases and J 6 bases, leaving 12 bases between the germline ends. DNA for the CDR3: TGTGCCACCAGTGAATCAAATTCCCCCGAGCAGTACTTC. Its translation is CATSESNSPEQYF.

The chain employs TRBV7-2 and TRBJ2-5, with 11 bases that match TRBD1. The germline V gene has CDR1 SGHTA and CDR2 FQGNSA. The CDR3 length is 17 residues. The V gene end was trimmed by 1 base and the J gene end by 3 bases; junction bases not matched to a gene: 7. CDR3: CASSLVGTGGLEETQYF. Written as DNA, the CDR3 is TGTGCCAGCAGCTTAGTAGGGACAGGGGGTTTGGAAGAGACCCAGTACTTC.

This clonotype was seen only once. The rearrangement uses TRBV7-9 and TRBJ1-1, with 12 bases aligning to TRBD1. Germline V gene lookup returns CDR1 SEHNR and CDR2 FQNEAQ (reference sequence). This CDR3 has 15 residues. V shed 3 bases, J shed 5 bases, and the junction held 4 bases outside the gene matches. DNA for the CDR3: TGTGCCAGCAGCTTCCGGGACAGGGGGCGAACTGAAGCTTTCTTT. It codes for CASSFRDRGRTEAFF.